The 5 T cell receptor beta chains presented below share a single source sample, sequenced in a study of identical twins (dated by TCRdb to the mid-2010s). Libraries came from 5' RACE. Sequencing used an Illumina HiSeq 2000. TCRdb passed the public sequencing reads through fastp at Q25 and MiXCR, retaining productive beta sequences. Rows with one shared CDR3 protein collapse into an entry with the most common genes and DNA. Present in this sample are hundreds of thousands of distinct CDR3 sequences, 24% of which were seen just once. The biggest ten clones account for about 3% of the sample. The same sample was also studied in work on T cells expressing NK-cell markers.

The specimen was CD4+ T cells sorted from blood. Receptors originate from a young woman in good health.

This clonotype occurred once. The rearrangement links TRBV15 to TRBJ2-1; TRBD2 matches at 7 bases. V lost 3 bases to trimming and J lost 4 bases; unmatched junction nucleotides: 15. The CDR3 runs to 18 residues. Germline loops: CDR1 LNHNV, CDR2 YYDKDF (reference sequence). CDR3 nucleotide sequence: TGTGCCACCAGCAGGGATCTGCCTACCGGGACTAAGTACAATGAGCAGTTCTTC. This translates into CATSRDLPTGTKYNEQFF.

The chain uses TRBV11-2 and TRBJ2-3; 9 bases map to TRBD2. V lost 5 bases to trimming and J lost 0 bases; unmatched junction nucleotides: 3. CDR3 length: 15 amino acids. In germline, CDR1 is SGHAT, CDR2 FQNNGV. The CDR3 DNA reads as TGTGCCAGCAGCCGACTAGCGGTGAGCACAGATACGCAGTATTTT. Protein product: CASSRLAVSTDTQYF.

This clonotype has ten or more counts. This rearrangement joins TRBV12-3 or TRBV12-4 to TRBJ2-1, with TRBD2 matching over 11 bases. The CDR3 contains 14 residues. Trimming cost V 5 bases and J 11 bases; bases outside gene matches: 8. The CDR3 sequence is CASSTSGSPFKQFF. The CDR3 region has the DNA TGTGCCAGCAGTACTAGCGGGAGCCCCTTTAAGCAGTTCTTC.

This clonotype was seen a handful of times. J is TRBJ2-1 and V is TRBV20-1, with a tentative D call TRBD2 (6 bases). Trimming took 5 bases from V and 3 from J, leaving 11 bases between them. The CDR3 length is 13 residues. Germline CDR1 reads DFQATT; CDR2 reads SNEGSKA (reference sequence). The chain's CDR3 is CSAAGTVYNEQFF. The CDR3, as DNA: TGCAGTGCTGCCGGGACTGTCTACAATGAGCAGTTCTTC.

This clonotype was detected a few times. The rearrangement uses TRBV4-2 and TRBJ2-7, with no clear D. The CDR3 is 13 residues long. V gave up 1 base and J gave up 3 bases, with 7 bases separating them. Germline V gives CDR1 LGHNA, CDR2 YNFKEQ. The CDR3 reads CASSQGKNYEQYF. The CDR3 coding sequence is TGTGCCAGCAGCCAAGGTAAAAACTACGAGCAGTACTTC.